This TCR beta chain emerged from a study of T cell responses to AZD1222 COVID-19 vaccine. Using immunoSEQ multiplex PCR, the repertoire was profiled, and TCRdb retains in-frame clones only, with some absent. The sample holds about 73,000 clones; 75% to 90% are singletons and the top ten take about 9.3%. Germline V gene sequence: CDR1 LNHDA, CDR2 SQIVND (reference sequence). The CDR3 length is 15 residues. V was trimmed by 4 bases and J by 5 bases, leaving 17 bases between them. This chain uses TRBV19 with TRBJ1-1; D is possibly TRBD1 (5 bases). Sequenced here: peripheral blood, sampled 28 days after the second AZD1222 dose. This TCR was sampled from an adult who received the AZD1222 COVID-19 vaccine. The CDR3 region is CASSTPGGARTEAFF. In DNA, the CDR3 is TGTGCCAGTAGTACCCCCGGCGGGGCAAGAACTGAAGCTTTCTTT. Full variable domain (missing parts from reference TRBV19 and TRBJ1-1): DGGITQSPKYLFRKEGQNVTLSCEQNLNHDAMYWYRQDPGQGLRLIYYSQIVNDFQKGDIAEGYSVSREKKESFPLTVTSAQKNPTAFYLCASSTPGGARTEAFFGQGTRLTVV.